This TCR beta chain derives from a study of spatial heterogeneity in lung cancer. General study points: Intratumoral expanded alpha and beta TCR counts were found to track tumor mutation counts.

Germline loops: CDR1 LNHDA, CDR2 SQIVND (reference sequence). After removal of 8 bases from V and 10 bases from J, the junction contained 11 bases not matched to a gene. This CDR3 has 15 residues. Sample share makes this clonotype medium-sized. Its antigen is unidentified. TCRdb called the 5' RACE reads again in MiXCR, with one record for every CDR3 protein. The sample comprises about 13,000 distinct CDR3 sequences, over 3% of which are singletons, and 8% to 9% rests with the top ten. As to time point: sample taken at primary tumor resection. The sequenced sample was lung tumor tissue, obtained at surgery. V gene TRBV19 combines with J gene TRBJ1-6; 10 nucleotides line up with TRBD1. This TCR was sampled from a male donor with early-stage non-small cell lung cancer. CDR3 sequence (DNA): TGTGCCAGTTCTGATACGACAGGGGGCAGATCACCCCTCCACTTT. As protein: CASSDTTGGRSPLHF.